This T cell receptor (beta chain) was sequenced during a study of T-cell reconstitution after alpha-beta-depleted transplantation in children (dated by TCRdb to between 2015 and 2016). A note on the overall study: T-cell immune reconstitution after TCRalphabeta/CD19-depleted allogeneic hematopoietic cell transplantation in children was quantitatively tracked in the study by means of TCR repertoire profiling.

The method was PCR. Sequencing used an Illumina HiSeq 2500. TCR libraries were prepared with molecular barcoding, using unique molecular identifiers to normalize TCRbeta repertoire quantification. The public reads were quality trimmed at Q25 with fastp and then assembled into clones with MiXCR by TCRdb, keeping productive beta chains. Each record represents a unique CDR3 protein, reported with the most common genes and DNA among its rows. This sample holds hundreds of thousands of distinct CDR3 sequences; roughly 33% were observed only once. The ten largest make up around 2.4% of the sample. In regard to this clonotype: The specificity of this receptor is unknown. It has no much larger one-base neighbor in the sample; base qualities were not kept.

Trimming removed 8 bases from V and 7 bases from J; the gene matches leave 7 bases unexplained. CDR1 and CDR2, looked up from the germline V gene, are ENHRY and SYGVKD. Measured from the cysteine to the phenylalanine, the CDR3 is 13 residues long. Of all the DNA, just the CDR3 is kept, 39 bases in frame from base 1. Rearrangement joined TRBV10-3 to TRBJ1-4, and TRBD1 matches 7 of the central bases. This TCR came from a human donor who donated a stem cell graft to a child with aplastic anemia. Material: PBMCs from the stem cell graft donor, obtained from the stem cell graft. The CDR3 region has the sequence CAIGTGEGEKLFF. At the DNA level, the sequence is TGTGCCATCGGAACAGGGGAGGGTGAAAAACTGTTTTTT.